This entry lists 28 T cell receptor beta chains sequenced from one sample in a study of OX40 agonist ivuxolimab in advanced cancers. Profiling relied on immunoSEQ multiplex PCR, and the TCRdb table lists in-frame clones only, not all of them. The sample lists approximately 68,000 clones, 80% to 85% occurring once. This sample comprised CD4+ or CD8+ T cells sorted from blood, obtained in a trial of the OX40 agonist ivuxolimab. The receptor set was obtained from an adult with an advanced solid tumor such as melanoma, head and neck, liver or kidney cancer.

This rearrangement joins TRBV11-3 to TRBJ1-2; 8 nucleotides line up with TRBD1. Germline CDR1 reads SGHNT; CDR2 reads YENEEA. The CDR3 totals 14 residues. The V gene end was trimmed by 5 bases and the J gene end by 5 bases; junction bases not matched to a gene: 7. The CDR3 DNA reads TGTGCCAGCAGCCTTCAGGGGGCCAGTTATGGCTACACCTTC. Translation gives CASSLQGASYGYTF. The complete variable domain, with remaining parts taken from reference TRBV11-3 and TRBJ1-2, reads EAGVVQSPRYKIIEKKQPVAFWCNPISGHNTLYWYLQNLGQGPELLIRYENEEAVDDSQLPKDRFSAERLKGVDSTLKIQPAELGDSAVYLCASSLQGASYGYTFGSGTRLTVV.

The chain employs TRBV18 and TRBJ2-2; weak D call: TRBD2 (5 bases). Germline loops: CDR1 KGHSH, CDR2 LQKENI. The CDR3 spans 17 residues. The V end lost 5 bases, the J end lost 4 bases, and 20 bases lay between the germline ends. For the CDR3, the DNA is TGTGCCAGCTCAGCCCGATTGGACTCAACCGGCACCGGGGAGCTGTTTTTT. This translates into CASSARLDSTGTGELFF.

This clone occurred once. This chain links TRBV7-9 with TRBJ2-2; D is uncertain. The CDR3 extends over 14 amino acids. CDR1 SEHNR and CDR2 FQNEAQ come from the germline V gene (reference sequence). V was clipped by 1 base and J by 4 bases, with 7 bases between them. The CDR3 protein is CASSLDVFTGELFF. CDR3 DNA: TGTGCCAGCAGCTTAGACGTGTTCACCGGGGAGCTGTTTTTT.

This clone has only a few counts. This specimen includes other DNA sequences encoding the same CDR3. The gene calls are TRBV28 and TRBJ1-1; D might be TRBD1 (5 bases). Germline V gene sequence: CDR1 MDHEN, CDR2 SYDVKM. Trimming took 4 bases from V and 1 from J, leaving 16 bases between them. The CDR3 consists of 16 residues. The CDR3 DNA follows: TGTGCCAGCAGTTCCTTGATGGGTGGGGGGAACACTGAAGCTTTCTTT. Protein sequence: CASSSLMGGGNTEAFF.

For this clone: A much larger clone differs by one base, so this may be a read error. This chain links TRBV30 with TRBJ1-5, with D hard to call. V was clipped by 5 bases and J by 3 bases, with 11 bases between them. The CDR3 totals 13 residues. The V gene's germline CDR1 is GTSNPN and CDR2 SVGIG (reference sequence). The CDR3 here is CAWVGDSNQPQHF. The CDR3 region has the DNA TGTGCCTGGGTCGGTGATTCCAATCAGCCCCAGCATTTT.

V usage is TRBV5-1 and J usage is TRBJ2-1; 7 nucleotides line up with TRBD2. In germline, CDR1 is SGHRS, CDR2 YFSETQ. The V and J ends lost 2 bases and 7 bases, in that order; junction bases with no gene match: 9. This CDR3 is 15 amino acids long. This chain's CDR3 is CASSLAGPRGNEQFF. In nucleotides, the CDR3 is TGCGCCAGCAGCTTAGCGGGGCCAAGGGGTAATGAGCAGTTCTTC.

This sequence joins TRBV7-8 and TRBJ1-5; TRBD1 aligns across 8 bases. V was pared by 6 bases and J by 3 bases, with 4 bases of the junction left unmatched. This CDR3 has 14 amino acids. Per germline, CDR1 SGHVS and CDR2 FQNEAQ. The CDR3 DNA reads TGTGCCAGCAGAAGGACAGGGATCAATCAGCCCCAGCATTTT. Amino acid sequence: CASRRTGINQPQHF.

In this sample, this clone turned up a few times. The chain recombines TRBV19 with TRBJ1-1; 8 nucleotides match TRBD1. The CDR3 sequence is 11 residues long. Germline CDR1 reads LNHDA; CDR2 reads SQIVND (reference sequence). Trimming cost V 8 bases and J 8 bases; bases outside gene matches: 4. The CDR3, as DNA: TGTGCCAGTGGGGACAGGTTAGAAGCTTTCTTT. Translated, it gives CASGDRLEAFF. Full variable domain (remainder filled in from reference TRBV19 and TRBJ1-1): DGGITQSPKYLFRKEGQNVTLSCEQNLNHDAMYWYRQDPGQGLRLIYYSQIVNDFQKGDIAEGYSVSREKKESFPLTVTSAQKNPTAFYLCASGDRLEAFFGQGTRLTVV.

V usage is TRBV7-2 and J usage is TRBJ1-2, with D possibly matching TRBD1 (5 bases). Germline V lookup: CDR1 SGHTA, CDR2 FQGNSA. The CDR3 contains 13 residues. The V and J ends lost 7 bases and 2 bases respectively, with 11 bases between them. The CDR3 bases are TGTGCCAGCACTCGGCGGGGGAACTATGGCTACACCTTC. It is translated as CASTRRGNYGYTF. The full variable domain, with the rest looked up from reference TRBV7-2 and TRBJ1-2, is GAGVSQSPSNKVTEKGKDVELRCDPISGHTALYWYRQSLGQGLEFLIYFQGNSAPDKSGLPSDRFSAERTGGSVSTLTIQRTQQEDSAVYLCASTRRGNYGYTFGSGTRLTVV.

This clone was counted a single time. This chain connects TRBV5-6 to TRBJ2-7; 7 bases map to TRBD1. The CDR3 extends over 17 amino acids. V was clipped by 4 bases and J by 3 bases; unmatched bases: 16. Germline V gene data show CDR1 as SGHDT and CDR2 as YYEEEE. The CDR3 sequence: CASSMFDSGTVFYEQYV. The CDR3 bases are TGTGCCAGCAGCATGTTCGATTCCGGGACAGTCTTCTACGAGCAGTACGTC.

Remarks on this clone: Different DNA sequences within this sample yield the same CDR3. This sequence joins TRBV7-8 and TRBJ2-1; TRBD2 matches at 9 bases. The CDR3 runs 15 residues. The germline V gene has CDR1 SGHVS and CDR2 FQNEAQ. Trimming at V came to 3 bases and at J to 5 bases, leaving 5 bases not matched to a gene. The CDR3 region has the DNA TGTGCCAGCAGCTTGGGCGGGGGGGCTCACAATGAGCAGTTCTTC. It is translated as CASSLGGGAHNEQFF. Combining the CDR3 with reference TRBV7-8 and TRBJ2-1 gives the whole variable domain GAGVSQSPRYKVAKRGQDVALRCDPISGHVSLFWYQQALGQGPEFLTYFQNEAQLDKSGLPSDRFFAERPEGSVSTLKIQRTQQEDSAVYLCASSLGGGAHNEQFFGPGTRLTVL.

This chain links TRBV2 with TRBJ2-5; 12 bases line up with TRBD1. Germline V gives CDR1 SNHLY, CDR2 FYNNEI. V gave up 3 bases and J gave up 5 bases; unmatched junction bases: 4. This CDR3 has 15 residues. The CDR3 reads CASSDGTGGDETQYF. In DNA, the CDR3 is TGTGCCAGCAGTGACGGGACAGGGGGCGATGAGACCCAGTACTTC.

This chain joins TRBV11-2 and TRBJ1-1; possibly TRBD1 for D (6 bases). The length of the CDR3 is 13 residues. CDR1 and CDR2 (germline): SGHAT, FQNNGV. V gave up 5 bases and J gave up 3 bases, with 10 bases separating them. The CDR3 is CASSTTGYTEAFF. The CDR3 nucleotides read TGTGCCAGCAGCACCACAGGGTACACTGAAGCTTTCTTT.

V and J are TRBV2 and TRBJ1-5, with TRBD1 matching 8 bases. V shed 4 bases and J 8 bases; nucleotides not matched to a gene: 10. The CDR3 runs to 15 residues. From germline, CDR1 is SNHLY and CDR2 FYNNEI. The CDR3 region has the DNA TGTGCCAGCAGTGGCCCCGGACAGGGCGGGGAGCCCCAGCATTTT. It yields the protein CASSGPGQGGEPQHF.

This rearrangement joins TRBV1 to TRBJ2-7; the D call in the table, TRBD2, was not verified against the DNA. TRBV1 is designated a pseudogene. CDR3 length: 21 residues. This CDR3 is CTSSQEPHPGTSGGCSYEQYV. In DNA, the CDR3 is TGCACCAGCAGCCAAGAACCCCATCCCGGGACTAGCGGGGGCTGCTCCTACGAGCAGTACGTC.

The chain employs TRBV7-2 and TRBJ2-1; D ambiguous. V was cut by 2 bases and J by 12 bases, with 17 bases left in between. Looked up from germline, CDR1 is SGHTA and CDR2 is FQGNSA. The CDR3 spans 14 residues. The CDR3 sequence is CASSLQFDFPRQFF. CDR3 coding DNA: TGTGCCAGCAGCTTACAATTTGATTTTCCTCGGCAGTTCTTC.

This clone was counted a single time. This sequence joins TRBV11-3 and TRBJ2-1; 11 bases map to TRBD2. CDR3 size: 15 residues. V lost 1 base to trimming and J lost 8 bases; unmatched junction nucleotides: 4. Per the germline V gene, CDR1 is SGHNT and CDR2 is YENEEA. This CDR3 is CASSLVGLAGDEQFF. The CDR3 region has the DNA TGTGCCAGCAGCTTAGTCGGACTAGCGGGTGATGAGCAGTTCTTC.

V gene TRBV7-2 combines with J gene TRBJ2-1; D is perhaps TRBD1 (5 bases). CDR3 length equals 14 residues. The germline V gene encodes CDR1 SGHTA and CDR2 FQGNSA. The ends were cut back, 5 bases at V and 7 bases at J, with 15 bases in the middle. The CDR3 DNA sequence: TGTGCCAGCAGCCAAGGGGCAATTGGGAATGAGCAGTTCTTC. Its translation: CASSQGAIGNEQFF.

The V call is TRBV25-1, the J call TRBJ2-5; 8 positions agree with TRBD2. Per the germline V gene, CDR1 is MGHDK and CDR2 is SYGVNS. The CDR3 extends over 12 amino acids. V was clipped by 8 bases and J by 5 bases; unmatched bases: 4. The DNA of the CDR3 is TGTGCCAGCGCGACTAGCGTGGAGACCCAGTACTTC. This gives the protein CASATSVETQYF.

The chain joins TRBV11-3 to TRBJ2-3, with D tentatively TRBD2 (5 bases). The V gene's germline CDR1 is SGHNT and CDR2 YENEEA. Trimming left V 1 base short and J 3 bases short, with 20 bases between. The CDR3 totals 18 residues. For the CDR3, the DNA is TGTGCCAGCAGCTTAGTTCCCGAGCCGGGAAGGGAGACAGATACGCAGTATTTT. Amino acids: CASSLVPEPGRETDTQYF.

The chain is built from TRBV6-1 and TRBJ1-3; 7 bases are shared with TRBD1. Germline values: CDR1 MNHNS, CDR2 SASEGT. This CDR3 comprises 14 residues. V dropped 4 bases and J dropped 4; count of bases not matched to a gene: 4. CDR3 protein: CASSGQGGGNTIYF. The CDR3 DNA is TGTGCCAGCAGTGGACAGGGTGGAGGAAACACCATATATTTT.

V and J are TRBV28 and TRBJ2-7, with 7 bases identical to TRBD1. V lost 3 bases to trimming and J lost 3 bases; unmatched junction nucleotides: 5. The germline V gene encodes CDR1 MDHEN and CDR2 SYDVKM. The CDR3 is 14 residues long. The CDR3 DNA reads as TGTGCCAGCAGTTTTCGGGCAGGGGGCTACGAGCAGTACTTC. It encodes CASSFRAGGYEQYF.

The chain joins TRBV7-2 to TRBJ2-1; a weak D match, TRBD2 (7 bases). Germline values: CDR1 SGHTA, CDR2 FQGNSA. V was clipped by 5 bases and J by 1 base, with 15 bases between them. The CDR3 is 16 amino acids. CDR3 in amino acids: CASSPGGGRSYNEQFF. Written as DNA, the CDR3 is TGTGCCAGCAGCCCGGGGGGCGGGCGTTCCTACAATGAGCAGTTCTTC.

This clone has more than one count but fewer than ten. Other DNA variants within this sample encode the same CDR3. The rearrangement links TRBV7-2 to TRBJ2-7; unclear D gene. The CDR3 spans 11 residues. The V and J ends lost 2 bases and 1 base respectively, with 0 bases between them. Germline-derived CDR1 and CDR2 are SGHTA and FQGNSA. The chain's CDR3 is CASSLSYEQYF. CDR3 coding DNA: TGTGCCAGCAGCTTATCCTACGAGCAGTACTTC.

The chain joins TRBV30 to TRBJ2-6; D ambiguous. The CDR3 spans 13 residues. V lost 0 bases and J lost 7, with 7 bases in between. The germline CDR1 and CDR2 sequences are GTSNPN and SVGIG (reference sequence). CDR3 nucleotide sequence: TGTGCCTGGAGTGTAGGTGGAGCCAACGTCCTGACTTTC. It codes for CAWSVGGANVLTF.

The CDR3 DNA is TGCGCCAGCAGCCTTTACTACCCTGGGCCGGCCTACGAGCAGTACGTC. Translated: CASSLYYPGPAYEQYV. This chain connects TRBV4-1 to TRBJ2-7; D is unresolved. The V gene's germline CDR1 is MGHRA and CDR2 YSYEKL. V was clipped by 4 bases and J by 2 bases, with 18 bases between them. CDR3 size: 16 residues.

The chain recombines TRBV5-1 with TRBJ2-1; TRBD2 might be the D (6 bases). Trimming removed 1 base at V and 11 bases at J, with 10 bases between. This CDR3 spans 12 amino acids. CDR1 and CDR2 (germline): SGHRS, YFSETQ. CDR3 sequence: CASSLTSSQQFF. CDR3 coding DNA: TGCGCCAGCAGCTTGACTAGCTCGCAGCAGTTCTTC.

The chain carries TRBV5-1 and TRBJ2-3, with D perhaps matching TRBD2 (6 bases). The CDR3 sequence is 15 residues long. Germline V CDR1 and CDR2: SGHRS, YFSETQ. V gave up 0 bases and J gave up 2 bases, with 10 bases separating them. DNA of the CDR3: TGCGCCAGCAGCTTGGGGGCGGGACCCACAGATACGCAGTATTTT. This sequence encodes CASSLGAGPTDTQYF.